These T cell receptor beta chains were read from a single sample in a study of cytotoxic CD8 clonotypes in ibrutinib-treated CLL. Data came from immunoSEQ multiplex PCR; TCRdb stores just in-frame clones and leaves some out. The sample has hundreds of thousands of clones; roughly 71% are singletons. This sample comprised PBMCs, obtained after 36 months of ibrutinib treatment. Source of these receptors: a human donor with chronic lymphocytic leukemia. Both conserved end residues are part of each CDR3. D genes are given only for firm matches. Only some rows state a clone size, as once, few, many or a class for expanded clones.

. TRBJ1-6 TRBV18 . CASSPATERLHF TGTGCCAGCTCACCAGCTACAGAACGACTCCACTTT
TRBD1 TRBJ1-1 TRBV7-3 . CASSVSRGSTEAFF TGTGCCAGCAGCGTATCCAGGGGGAGCACTGAAGCTTTCTTT
. TRBJ1-1 TRBV5-4 . CASSLGGMSYTEAFF TGTGCCAGCAGCTTGGGAGGGATGTCGTACACTGAAGCTTTCTTT
. TRBJ1-4 TRBV7-2 . CASSHQGREKLFF TGTGCCAGCAGCCATCAGGGGAGAGAAAAACTGTTTTTT
. TRBJ2-3 TRBV23-1 . CASSQSLGNQLRSTDTQYF TGCGCCAGCAGTCAATCGTTGGGGAATCAACTACGTAGCACAGATACGCAGTATTTT
. TRBJ2-7 TRBV5-5 . CASSLVGVTYEQYF TGTGCCAGCAGCTTGGTCGGGGTAACCTACGAGCAGTACTTC
TRBD1 TRBJ1-4 TRBV6-6 . CASSDGTGSGEKLFF TGTGCCAGCAGTGACGGGACAGGGTCGGGTGAAAAACTGTTTTTT
. TRBJ2-7 TRBV7-3 once CASSPYQTVSYEQYF TGTGCCAGCAGCCCATACCAGACAGTTTCCTACGAGCAGTACTTC
. TRBJ2-7 TRBV2 once CASSDWGSPSSYEQYF TGTGCCAGCAGTGATTGGGGCTCCCCAAGCTCCTACGAGCAGTACTTC
TRBD2 TRBJ2-3 TRBV12-5 few CASGPGLGSTDTQYF TGTGCTAGTGGCCCCGGACTAGGTAGCACAGATACGCAGTATTTT
. TRBJ2-1 TRBV27 . CASSNRTRSSYNEQFF TGTGCCAGCAGTAACCGGACCAGAAGCTCCTACAATGAGCAGTTCTTC
. TRBJ2-3 TRBV7-9 . CASSLSGRGSGQYF TGTGCCAGCAGCTTAAGCGGAAGGGGTAGCGGGCAGTATTTT
. TRBJ1-5 TRBV6-5 . CASSYSKQPQHF TGTGCCAGCAGTTACTCGAAGCAGCCCCAGCATTTT
. TRBJ2-7 TRBV7-8 . CASSDGGPWDEQYF TGTGCCAGCAGCGACGGTGGGCCCTGGGACGAGCAGTACTTC
TRBD1 TRBJ1-2 TRBV7-2 . CASSLWSGGMDGYTF TGTGCCAGCAGCTTATGGTCAGGGGGTATGGATGGCTACACCTTC
. TRBJ2-7 TRBV11-1 . CASSSGTGPREQYF TGTGCCAGCAGCTCGGGTACGGGGCCTCGGGAGCAGTACTTC
. TRBJ1-5 TRBV6-6 once CATYGSGHDSNQPQHF TGTGCCACTTACGGTTCGGGACATGATAGCAATCAGCCCCAGCATTTT
. TRBJ2-3 TRBV9 . CASSLYTGSDTQYF TGTGCCAGCAGCCTATACACAGGGTCAGATACGCAGTATTTT
TRBD1 TRBJ1-1 TRBV6-5 . CASSYDRGGNTEAFF TGTGCCAGCAGTTACGACAGGGGAGGAAACACTGAAGCTTTCTTT
. TRBJ1-1 TRBV9 few CASSVASTLDNTEAFF TGTGCCAGCAGCGTAGCCTCTACCCTGGACAACACTGAAGCTTTCTTT
. TRBJ1-5 TRBV6-1 . CASSEELQAYQPQHF TGTGCCAGCAGTGAAGAGCTACAGGCCTATCAGCCCCAGCATTTT
. TRBJ2-1 TRBV19 . CASRQGLFYEQFF TGTGCCAGTAGACAGGGTCTGTTCTATGAGCAGTTCTTC
. TRBJ1-6 TRBV9 . CASSVAPVTSPLHF TGTGCCAGCAGCGTAGCTCCCGTAACTTCACCCCTCCACTTT
. TRBJ1-2 TRBV6-6 . CATIDGNYGYTF TGTGCCACAATCGACGGCAACTATGGCTACACCTTC
. TRBJ1-1 TRBV10-1 . CASSPYTTILDPMNTEAFF TGCGCCAGCAGCCCGTATACAACGATATTGGACCCTATGAACACTGAAGCTTTCTTT
. TRBJ2-7 TRBV11-2 . CASSLAWGLDEQYF TGTGCCAGCAGCTTAGCATGGGGGCTGGACGAGCAGTACTTC
. TRBJ1-2 TRBV2 . CASSEGLGPSGYTF TGTGCCAGCAGTGAAGGCCTGGGCCCGTCCGGCTACACCTTC
. TRBJ2-7 TRBV4-1 few CASSQNYEQYF TGCGCCAGCAGCCAAAACTACGAGCAGTACTTC